This T cell receptor (beta chain) was observed in a study of T cell responses to AZD1222 COVID-19 vaccine. Points from the study as a whole: Most donors were white British, females outnumbered males, and clonal diversity was possibly underestimated. Spike regions recognized by vaccine-associated CD4 TCRs spanned the protein, led by 160-218 and 743-854. Unmutated variant regions are reportedly targeted by nearly half of spike-specific TCRs.

The V end lost 2 bases, the J end lost 8 bases, and 3 bases lay between the germline ends. CDR3 length: 11 amino acids. Germline assignment: CDR1 MNHNS and CDR2 SASEGT. Profiling relied on immunoSEQ multiplex PCR, and the TCRdb table lists in-frame clones only, not all of them. The repertoire holds 160,000 or so clones, with about 89% as singletons. Points on this clone: What it recognizes is unknown.

The material was peripheral blood, obtained on day 0 of AZD1222 vaccination. The receptor comes from an adult in good health. This chain uses TRBV6-1 with TRBJ1-4; no clear D. CDR3 protein: CASSEKEKLFF. The DNA for the CDR3 is TGTGCCAGCAGTGAAAAAGAAAAACTGTTTTTT.